This T cell receptor beta chain derives from a study of blood T cell repertoires in COVID-19. The germline gives CDR1 LNHDA, CDR2 SQIVND (reference sequence). The CDR3 is made up of 13 amino acids. Trimming took 10 bases from V and 7 from J, leaving 17 bases between them. The data were produced by immunoSEQ multiplex PCR, yet TCRdb's version contains in-frame clones alone and is incomplete. The sample has about 85,000 clones; 70% to 85% are singletons. This TCR was recovered from a human donor in a cohort sampled during active COVID-19. Source material: peripheral blood. V usage is TRBV19 and J usage is TRBJ1-5; possible D gene TRBD1, 6 bases. The DNA for the CDR3 is TGTGCCACACAGGACAGCTTAGGGCAGCCCCAGCATTTT. Its translation is CATQDSLGQPQHF.